The 19 T cell receptor beta chains below were found in one sample sequenced in a study of CD8 T cells in ankylosing spondylitis. TCRdb used MiXCR to reprocess the 5' RACE reads, holding one entry per CDR3 protein. The data contain around 280,000 distinct CDR3 sequences, around 20% of them singletons. The sequencing sample was made of blood, either unsorted or a sorted T cell fraction (not recorded which). Receptors were obtained from a male donor with ankylosing spondylitis or in good health (not recorded which).

The rearrangement joins TRBV27 to TRBJ2-1, with D tentatively TRBD1 or TRBD2 (6 bases each). Germline V gene sequence: CDR1 MNHEY, CDR2 SMNVEV (reference sequence). Trimming took 2 bases from V and 3 from J, leaving 14 bases between them. CDR3 length equals 16 residues. The CDR3 loop is CASSLRVEGGYNEQFF. In nucleotides, the CDR3 is TGTGCCAGCAGTTTACGGGTGGAGGGGGGCTACAATGAGCAGTTCTTC.

In this sample, this clonotype turned up a few times. The V and J genes are TRBV5-1 and TRBJ1-2; D is perhaps TRBD1 (5 bases). The CDR3 spans 14 residues. The germline CDR1 and CDR2 sequences are SGHRS and YFSETQ. V lost 4 bases and J lost 11, with 21 bases in between. This CDR3 reads CASSREPGLPTYTF. CDR3 nucleotide sequence: TGCGCCAGCAGCAGAGAGCCGGGACTCCCTACTTACACCTTC.

The chain couples TRBV2 to TRBJ2-3, with D perhaps TRBD1 (6 bases). The V gene's germline CDR1 is SNHLY and CDR2 FYNNEI. The CDR3 is 15 amino acids. V lost 6 bases to trimming and J lost 5 bases, with 18 bases between them. CDR3 coding DNA: TGTGCCAGCAGCCTACAGGGAGAACAGGGAGATACGCAGTATTTT. Translation gives CASSLQGEQGDTQYF.

This clonotype was recorded a few times. The chain's CDR3 is CASSLFAGATDTQYF. The CDR3 nucleotides are TGCGCCAGCAGCTTGTTTGCGGGAGCCACAGATACGCAGTATTTT. V gene TRBV5-1 combines with J gene TRBJ2-3, with TRBD2 matching 7 bases. This CDR3 is built from 15 residues. Germline V lookup: CDR1 SGHRS, CDR2 YFSETQ. The junction had 4 bases not matched to a gene; V was cut back by 1 base and J by 2 bases.

CDR3 nucleotides: TGCAGTGCCGTGACAGGGGGGAGCAATCAGCCCCAGCATTTT. It is translated as CSAVTGGSNQPQHF. The chain employs TRBV20-1 and TRBJ1-5, with 9 bases matching TRBD1. Germline values: CDR1 DFQATT, CDR2 SNEGSKA (reference sequence). With V trimmed by 6 bases and J by 1 base, 4 bases remained unmatched. CDR3 length: 14 amino acids.

This clonotype was found many times. This sequence joins TRBV20-1 and TRBJ2-5; 10 bases map to TRBD2. The V and J ends lost 6 bases and 5 bases, in that order; junction bases with no gene match: 6. The CDR3 sequence is 13 residues long. Germline CDR1 is DFQATT and CDR2 is SNEGSKA (reference sequence). CDR3 bases: TGCAGTGCGGCCGGGACTAGCGCTGAGACCCAGTACTTC. Translated: CSAAGTSAETQYF.

This clonotype occurred many times. The CDR3 DNA sequence: TGTGCCAGCAGCGTAGCTCCCGGAGCGGTTGACACCGGGGAGCTGTTTTTT. This translates into CASSVAPGAVDTGELFF. This rearrangement joins TRBV9 to TRBJ2-2, with TRBD2 as a possible D gene (5 bases). Trimming stripped 0 bases from V and 3 bases from J, with 15 bases between. Germline assignment: CDR1 SGDLS and CDR2 YYNGEE. This CDR3 has 17 residues.

This clonotype has only a few counts. The CDR3 region has the DNA TGTGCCAGCAGTGAAGACGACAGGGGGCGCGGGGATACGCAGTATTTT. Translation: CASSEDDRGRGDTQYF. J is TRBJ2-3 and V is TRBV6-1; 10 bases match TRBD1. CDR3 length equals 16 residues. Looked up from germline, CDR1 is MNHNS and CDR2 is SASEGT. Losses at the gene ends were 1 base for V and 6 bases for J; bases not matched to a gene: 7.

CDR3 sequence: CASSSRTGGGDTQYF. The CDR3 coding sequence is TGTGCCAGCAGCTCGCGGACAGGGGGAGGAGATACGCAGTATTTT. The genes are TRBV11-3 and TRBJ2-3; the match to TRBD1 covers 10 bases. This CDR3 has 15 residues. CDR1 SGHNT and CDR2 YENEEA come from the germline V gene. V lost 4 bases to trimming and J lost 5 bases; unmatched junction nucleotides: 6.

The chain uses TRBV5-6 and TRBJ2-5; TRBD2 matches at 10 bases. This CDR3 is 16 amino acids long. Germline V gives CDR1 SGHDT, CDR2 YYEEEE. The V segment lost 0 bases and the J segment 5 bases; nucleotides outside the gene matches: 7. The CDR3, as DNA: TGTGCCAGCAGCTTGGCCTCCCTAGCGGGAGTGGAGACCCAGTACTTC. It translates to CASSLASLAGVETQYF.

The rearrangement joins TRBV29-1 to TRBJ2-5; D uncertain. Germline V lookup: CDR1 SQVTM, CDR2 ANQGSEA. This CDR3 spans 12 amino acids. The CDR3 nucleotides read TGCAGTGCTCGGCAGACCCAAGAGACCCAGTACTTC. Translating it yields CSARQTQETQYF.

This clonotype was counted a few times. The chain combines TRBV25-1 with TRBJ2-7; TRBD1 might be the D (5 bases). V lost 5 bases, J lost 1 base, and 12 bases lay in between. From germline, CDR1 is MGHDK and CDR2 SYGVNS. The CDR3 has 14 residues. The CDR3 DNA sequence: TGTGCCAGCAGTCGACAGCTCGAATCCTACGAGCAGTACGTC. Its protein is CASSRQLESYEQYV.

DNA for the CDR3: TGTGCCAGCAGTGCAGGGCAGCCCGATGGCTACACCTTC. Translation gives CASSAGQPDGYTF. The chain links TRBV2 to TRBJ1-2; TRBD1 is a possible D gene (5 bases). Trimming stripped 4 bases from V and 6 bases from J, with 12 bases between. The CDR3 is 13 residues long. From germline, CDR1 is SNHLY and CDR2 FYNNEI. Full variable domain (outside the CDR3, taken from reference TRBV2 and TRBJ1-2): EPEVTQTPSHQVTQMGQEVILRCVPISNHLYFYWYRQILGQKVEFLVSFYNNEISEKSEIFDDQFSVERPDGSNFTLKIRSTKLEDSAMYFCASSAGQPDGYTFGSGTRLTVV.

This clonotype was picked up many times. The chain combines TRBV6-4 with TRBJ2-1; TRBD1 or TRBD2 may be the D gene (5 bases each). From germline, CDR1 is MRHNA and CDR2 SNTAGT. The CDR3 runs to 12 residues. V lost 6 bases and J lost 7, with 10 bases in between. The CDR3 nucleotides read TGTGCCAGCAGCCCGGGACCAAATGAGCAGTTCTTC. Amino acids: CASSPGPNEQFF.

This clonotype was recorded a few times. The CDR3 DNA sequence: TGTGCCAGCAGCCTATACCCCTCCAACACCGGGGAGCTGTTTTTT. This translates into CASSLYPSNTGELFF. J is TRBJ2-2 and V is TRBV7-6; D remains ambiguous. The germline V gene encodes CDR1 SGHVS and CDR2 FNYEAQ. Trimming cost V 5 bases and J 2 bases, with 12 bases left between them. CDR3 length: 15 residues. Complete variable domain (other parts from reference TRBV7-6 and TRBJ2-2): GAGVSQSPRYKVTKRGQDVALRCDPISGHVSLYWYRQALGQGPEFLTYFNYEAQQDKSGLPNDRFSAERPEGSISTLTIQRTEQRDSAMYRCASSLYPSNTGELFFGEGSRLTVL.

This clonotype was recorded a few times. The chain carries TRBV3-1 and TRBJ2-1; TRBD2 agrees at 7 bases. CDR3 size: 14 residues. CDR1 and CDR2 (germline): LGHDT, YNNKEL (reference sequence). V lost 4 bases and J lost 5; bases outside the gene matches: 5. The CDR3 protein is CASSLLAVHNEQFF. As DNA, the CDR3 is TGTGCCAGCAGCCTGCTAGCGGTACACAATGAGCAGTTCTTC.

Ten or more counts support this clonotype. The chain joins TRBV7-9 to TRBJ1-3; D ambiguous. The CDR3 is 14 residues long. The V gene lost 1 base and the J gene lost 3 bases, with 7 bases spanning the gap. CDR1 is SEHNR, CDR2 FQNEAQ, per germline (reference sequence). The chain's CDR3 is CASSLGGFGNTIYF. The CDR3 nucleotides are TGTGCCAGCAGCTTAGGAGGATTTGGAAACACCATATATTTT.

In this sample, this clonotype turned up a few times. The chain couples TRBV15 to TRBJ2-7; 9 nucleotides agree with TRBD1. This CDR3 has 16 amino acids. Germline CDR1 LNHNV, CDR2 YYDKDF (reference sequence). Trimming at V came to 4 bases and at J to 6 bases, leaving 13 bases not matched to a gene. CDR3 residues: CATSTTFDRTGVEQYV. The CDR3 nucleotides are TGTGCCACCAGCACCACCTTTGACAGGACAGGGGTCGAGCAGTACGTC.

This clonotype was counted ten times or more. This sequence joins TRBV5-1 and TRBJ1-3; D is unclear. CDR1 is SGHRS and CDR2 is YFSETQ in the germline V gene. The V gene lost 0 bases and the J gene lost 2 bases, with 12 bases spanning the gap. This CDR3 region has 16 residues. CDR3 sequence: CASSLGQAIAGNTIYF. Written as DNA, the CDR3 is TGCGCCAGCAGCTTGGGTCAGGCGATTGCTGGAAACACCATATATTTT.